This T cell receptor beta chain derives from a study of T cells in pancreatic ductal adenocarcinoma (dated by TCRdb to the late 2010s). Describing the broader study: The work assessed suppressive cells as well as CD8+ T cells infiltrating resected pancreatic ductal adenocarcinoma, measuring their numbers, locations, and properties, in order to shed light on the adaptive T-cell response that occurs naturally.

TCR beta CDR3 regions were amplified from genomic DNA using the immunoSEQ hsTCRB kit. An Illumina HiSeq system was used to carry out high-throughput TRB CDR3 sequencing. Per the source publication's procedure: The immunoSEQ software was used to analyze the sequencing reads, and any nonproductive sequences containing premature stops or frame-shifts were left out. Repertoire clonality was computed as one minus Shannon entropy normalized by log2 of the number of unique productive sequences. What TCRdb holds here is the immuneACCESS table cut down to in-frame rearrangements. Part of the clones is not present; checked against another copy, under half of the missing clones reflect an unresolved V gene, and the others are unexplained. That table furnishes V, J and clone size, whereas the DNA furnished D and trimming. The sample table records about 11,000 clones; 86% of these occur just once. The ten largest clonotypes hold roughly a sixth of the sample.

Selected pancreatic ductal adenocarcinoma patients had undergone surgery without neoadjuvant therapy. Peripheral blood was collected in heparin tubes, from which PBMCs were isolated by histopaque density gradient and cryopreserved in approximately 9.8% DMSO. Using the DNeasy Blood and Tissue Kit with Proteinase K and RNase treatment, genomic DNA was extracted from six or seven PBMC and 9 flash-frozen tumor specimens. To note about this clone: Its antigen target is currently unknown. The sample holds no much larger clone one base away, and base qualities are not on file.

The CDR3 numbers 19 residues from cysteine through phenylalanine. The sequence is cut down to CDR3 DNA, 57 bases in frame from base 1. V is shortened by 1 base, J by 0 bases, and the region joining them spans 16 bases. CDR1 is given as LGHNA and CDR2 as YSLEER, both from the germline V gene. The study at large found these results: Comparisons of clonality between tumor and blood may be biased toward lower diversity because tumors are enriched in CD45RO+ effector T cells rather than naive T cells. Blood samples had more total productive templates and 6.5 to 9-fold more unique clonotypes than tumor samples. T-cell clonality showed no significant difference between tumor and blood, with a mean clonality of roughly 0.12 in tumors and approximately 0.072 in blood. Because inoperable disease is present at presentation in most pancreatic cancer patients, the resected cohort was biased toward the minority with early-stage disease.

The chain employs TRBV4-3 and TRBJ2-6, with TRBD2 as a weak D call on 6 bases. The sample taken for sequencing was PBMCs. The sequence came from a human donor with pancreatic ductal adenocarcinoma. The sequence in DNA is TGCGCCAGCAGCCAAGCCTGGGGGGAGCTCGGCTCTGGGGCCAACGTCCTGACTTTC. Its translation reads: CASSQAWGELGSGANVLTF.